Listed here are 29 T cell receptor beta chains from one sample, sequenced in a study of tumor and adjacent non-tumor tissue in lung cancer. Three rounds of nested PCR, following a modified ARM-PCR protocol, produced the TCRbeta library. One entry per CDR3 protein results from TCRdb running MiXCR on the multiplex PCR reads. Among tens of thousands of distinct CDR3 sequences listed, roughly 80% were seen once. The template was RNA from unsorted bulk tissue. Material: lung tumor tissue. The receptors shown here come from a woman aged 50 to 60 with non-small cell lung cancer.

The chain joins TRBV11-2 to TRBJ2-6; D gene uncertain. CDR1 is SGHAT and CDR2 is FQNNGV in the germline V gene. The CDR3 length is 14 residues. The CDR3 DNA is TGTTCCCGCAGCTCTAACTATAGGGCCAACGTCCTGACTTTC. This codes for CSRSSNYRANVLTF.

Concerning this clonotype: Germline and junction disagree at one end, which may indicate a read error. CDR3 loop: CVSSQGHLDSGELFF. The CDR3 DNA sequence: TGTGTCAGCAGTCAGGGACATCTCGACAGCGGGGAGCTGTTTTTT. The chain has TRBV28 and TRBJ2-2, with D possibly matching TRBD1 (6 bases). CDR1 and CDR2 from the germline V gene are MDHEN and SYDVKM. The CDR3 contains 15 residues.

Points on this clonotype: Because it lacks the conserved phenylalanine or tryptophan at the end, this CDR3 is likely a read error. This chain joins TRBV11-2 and TRBJ2-5; 9 bases align to TRBD2. Trimming at V came to 3 bases and at J to 4 bases, leaving 3 bases not matched to a gene. Germline CDR1 is SGHAT and CDR2 is FQNNGV. The CDR3 has 14 residues. CDR3 loop: CASSFAGGPETQYY. CDR3 nucleotide sequence: TGTGCCAGCAGCTTTGCGGGAGGGCCAGAGACCCAGTACTAC.

This sequence joins TRBV19 and TRBJ2-7, with D possibly matching TRBD2 (5 bases). The CDR3 loop spans 12 amino acids. Germline V CDR1 and CDR2: LNHDA, SQIVND (reference sequence). V was shortened by 3 bases and J by 6 bases, with 9 bases between the two germline ends. DNA of the CDR3: TGTGCCAGTAGTATTGCCCGGGGCGAGCAGTACTTC. Protein: CASSIARGEQYF.

On this clonotype: A junction boundary mismatches the germline segment, possibly from a read error. The rearrangement links TRBV4-1 to TRBJ2-1; D remains unclear. Germline CDR1 MGHRA, CDR2 YSYEKL. This CDR3 contains 15 residues. The CDR3 region has the DNA TGCGCCAGCAGCCAAGGCTGGACGTCTTACAATGAGCGGTTCTTC. Translated, it gives CASSQGWTSYNERFF.

This clonotype was seen ten or more times. The V and J genes are TRBV6-6 and TRBJ1-5; no clear D. In germline, CDR1 is MNHNY, CDR2 SVGAGI (reference sequence). The CDR3 runs to 16 residues. V dropped 1 base and J dropped 3 bases, with 13 bases sitting between them. The CDR3 loop is CASSYWADEFNQPQHF. The CDR3 region has the DNA TGTGCCAGCAGTTACTGGGCAGATGAGTTCAATCAGCCCCAGCATTTT.

As concerns this clonotype: A read error may be the cause here, since a much bigger clone is one base away. The chain joins TRBV5-1 to TRBJ1-1, with D unresolved. The CDR3 has 12 residues. CDR1 SGHRS and CDR2 YFSETQ come from the germline V gene. V was trimmed by 4 bases and J by 6 bases, leaving 10 bases between them. In DNA, the CDR3 is TGCGCCAGCAGCGGGCTACTCGCTGAAGCTTTCTTT. Translating it yields CASSGLLAEAFF.

With respect to this clonotype: A junction boundary mismatches the germline segment, possibly from a read error. This rearrangement joins TRBV12-3 or TRBV12-4 to TRBJ2-6; D perhaps matches TRBD2 (7 bases). CDR3 length: 16 residues. The CDR3 sequence is CASTLRGGSGANFLTF. CDR3 coding DNA: TGTGCCAGCACCCTGAGGGGGGGCAGTGGGGCCAACTTCCTGACTTTC.

This clonotype was detected only a few times. An end of the junction does not agree with germline; a read error may underlie this. The V and J genes are TRBV12-3 or TRBV12-4 and TRBJ2-2; TRBD2 might be the D (6 bases). The CDR3 extends over 13 amino acids. The chain's CDR3 is CVAPGGNTGELFF. The CDR3 DNA sequence: TGTGTCGCTCCCGGGGGAAACACCGGTGAGCTGTTTTTT.

Relative to its sample, this clonotype is medium-sized. The rearrangement joins TRBV6-1 to TRBJ1-2; D is uncertain. This CDR3 comprises 15 residues. Germline V gene data show CDR1 as MNHNS and CDR2 as SASEGT. V lost 2 bases and J 5 bases, leaving 15 bases between the germline ends. The DNA of the CDR3 is TGTGCCAGCAGTGAAAGATTGGCGGGGTTTTATGGCTACACCTTC. Its protein product is CASSERLAGFYGYTF.

Remarks on this clonotype: The junction departs from germline at one end; a sequencing error may be responsible. V is TRBV20-1 and J is TRBJ2-7; possibly TRBD1 or TRBD2 for D (5 bases each). The CDR3 extends over 15 amino acids. Germline V gene sequence: CDR1 DFQATT, CDR2 SNEGSKA (reference sequence). CDR3 amino acids: CNARDFRQGDYERYF. CDR3 nucleotide sequence: TGCAATGCTAGAGATTTTCGGCAGGGAGATTACGAGCGGTACTTC.

The chain joins TRBV29-1 to TRBJ2-1, with TRBD2 matching 9 bases. This CDR3 is built from 14 residues. Germline V gene lookup returns CDR1 SQVTM and CDR2 ANQGSEA. The trim removed 8 bases at V and 10 bases at J, leaving 15 bases unmatched. The CDR3 is CSMSSGTGGNEQFF. The CDR3 DNA sequence: TGCAGCATGTCTAGCGGGACCGGGGGCAACGAGCAGTTCTTC.

About this clonotype itself: A much larger clone differs by one base, so this may be a read error. The CDR3 bases are TGCGCCAGCACCGGGACTGGCGGCACAGATACGCAGTATTTT. Its protein is CASTGTGGTDTQYF. This sequence joins TRBV4-1 and TRBJ2-3, with D perhaps matching TRBD2 (6 bases). The CDR3 is 14 amino acids. From germline, CDR1 is MGHRA and CDR2 YSYEKL. V was cut by 7 bases and J by 1 base, with 12 bases left in between.

As regards this clonotype: One junction end disagrees with the germline gene, perhaps due to a read error. The rearrangement uses TRBV20-1 and TRBJ2-1, with D possibly TRBD2 on 6 matching bases. The CDR3 runs to 13 residues. Germline V gene lookup returns CDR1 DFQATT and CDR2 SNEGSKA (reference sequence). The CDR3 reads CSARGGIHDEQLF. Written as DNA, the CDR3 is TGCAGTGCTAGAGGCGGGATCCACGATGAGCAGTTGTTC.

The V and J genes are TRBV12-3 or TRBV12-4 and TRBJ1-4; possible D gene TRBD1, 6 bases. This CDR3 is built from 15 residues. V was pared by 7 bases and J by 7 bases, with 19 bases between. The CDR3 protein is CASILQGSLGEKLFF. The CDR3 nucleotides are TGTGCCAGCATCCTACAGGGTAGCTTGGGTGAAAAACTGTTTTTT.

This clonotype was seen just once. At one boundary the junction diverges from the germline segment, which might be a read error. This rearrangement joins TRBV5-4 to TRBJ2-7; 12 nucleotides line up with TRBD2. From germline, CDR1 is SGHNT and CDR2 YYREEE (reference sequence). The CDR3 has 16 amino acids. The CDR3 is CASRPALTSGSLEQNF. The CDR3 nucleotides read TGTGCCAGTAGGCCCGCCTTGACTAGCGGGAGTCTCGAGCAGAACTTC.

In the case of this clonotype: Relative to the germline gene, one junction end is altered; a read error may explain this. This chain links TRBV20-1 with TRBJ2-5, with D possibly called TRBD1 or TRBD2 (5 bases each). The germline V gene has CDR1 DFQATT and CDR2 SNEGSKA (reference sequence). The CDR3 runs to 13 residues. As DNA, the CDR3 is TGCCGTGCTAGACAGTCCGGGGAAGAGACCCGGTACTTC. Protein: CRARQSGEETRYF.

This clonotype is a singleton in its sample. At one boundary the junction diverges from the germline segment, which might be a read error. CDR3 sequence: CAIRRDGHTRELFF. CDR3 coding DNA: TGTGCCATCAGGCGGGACGGGCACACCAGGGAGCTGTTTTTT. The chain couples TRBV6-1 to TRBJ2-2, with a weak D call TRBD2 (6 bases). The length of the CDR3 is 14 residues. Germline-derived CDR1 and CDR2 are MNHNS and SASEGT.

This clonotype showed up just once. The germline gene is not matched at one end of the junction; a read error may be the cause. The chain joins TRBV7-9 to TRBJ2-6; 7 nucleotides agree with TRBD1. The CDR3 is made up of 16 amino acids. From germline, CDR1 is SEHNR and CDR2 FQNEAQ (reference sequence). The CDR3 DNA is TGTGCCAGCAGCCCCGGACAGGACACTGGGGCCAATGTCCTGACTTTC. Protein product: CASSPGQDTGANVLTF.

The gene calls are TRBV28 and TRBJ2-2; perhaps TRBD2 as D (6 bases). V lost 7 bases and J 13 bases, leaving 22 bases between the germline ends. The CDR3 extends over 14 amino acids. Germline values: CDR1 MDHEN, CDR2 SYDVKM. The CDR3 region is CASIAGPNTGMLFF. The CDR3 coding sequence is TGTGCCAGCATTGCGGGACCGAACACCGGGATGCTGTTTTTT.

Points on this clonotype: The final CDR3 position lacks the conserved phenylalanine or tryptophan, pointing to a likely read error. The DNA for the CDR3 is TGCATTGCTAGCAACCTCCGGGACAGCCAAGAGACCCAGTACTAC. It translates to CIASNLRDSQETQYY. The J gene is TRBJ2-5, the V gene TRBV20-1; TRBD1 matches 7 bases. CDR1 and CDR2 (germline): DFQATT, SNEGSKA (reference sequence). CDR3 length: 15 amino acids.

Details on this clonotype: One end of the junction varies from germline; a read error may be responsible. This chain uses TRBV29-1 with TRBJ2-5; TRBD1 aligns across 7 bases. Germline CDR1 and CDR2: SQVTM and ANQGSEA. CDR3 length: 12 amino acids. CDR3 sequence: CSARDREETQYF. CDR3 nucleotides: TGTAGCGCTCGCGACAGGGAAGAGACCCAGTACTTC.

On this clonotype: A read error may account for a junction end that differs from germline. The J gene is TRBJ2-5, the V gene TRBV6-1; no definite D call. Per germline, CDR1 MNHNS and CDR2 SASEGT. The length of the CDR3 is 13 residues. CDR3 sequence: CVSSGEVQETQYF. The CDR3 DNA follows: TGTGTCAGCAGTGGAGAGGTACAAGAGACCCAGTATTTC.

Comment on this clonotype: One end of the junction is discordant with germline, which a read error may explain. This rearrangement joins TRBV20-1 to TRBJ2-3; 11 bases line up with TRBD2. The germline CDR1 and CDR2 sequences are DFQATT and SNEGSKA (reference sequence). CDR3 length: 20 residues. CDR3 nucleotide sequence: TGCAATGCTAGAGGAGGGTTGGGACTAGCGGCCCTCCGGGGTACAGATACGAAGTATTTT. Protein sequence: CNARGGLGLAALRGTDTKYF.

The chain employs TRBV11-2 and TRBJ2-1; TRBD2 matches at 7 bases. Germline CDR1 and CDR2: SGHAT and FQNNGV. J was trimmed by 9 bases and V by 3 bases; bases with no gene match: 11. The CDR3 runs 15 residues. In DNA, the CDR3 is TGTGCCAGCAGCTTTATAGCGGGTGGAAACACTGAGCAGTTCTTC. It is translated as CASSFIAGGNTEQFF.

This clonotype was seen ten or more times. Its ends do not fully match the called genes, so a read error is possible. The genes are TRBV10-3 and TRBJ2-7, with 9 nucleotides matching TRBD2. This CDR3 contains 15 residues. Germline loops: CDR1 ENHRY, CDR2 SYGVKD. The CDR3 protein is CAISESSGSSCEQYF. CDR3 in DNA: TGTGCCATCAGTGAGTCTAGCGGGAGTTCCTGCGAGCAGTACTTC.

This chain links TRBV29-1 with TRBJ2-7; TRBD1 might be the D (5 bases). The CDR3 is made up of 11 amino acids. V was trimmed by 8 bases and J by 6 bases, leaving 14 bases between them. Germline CDR1 and CDR2: SQVTM and ANQGSEA. Here the CDR3 reads CSMRIGAEQYF. DNA for the CDR3: TGCAGCATGAGGATAGGGGCCGAGCAGTACTTC.

With respect to this clonotype: Compared with germline, one end of the junction differs, possibly owing to a read error. This chain links TRBV6-5 with TRBJ1-3; D uncertain. This CDR3 spans 15 amino acids. The germline CDR1 and CDR2 sequences are MNHEY and SVGAGI. DNA for the CDR3: TGTGCCAGCAGTTTTACCGGGCCAAAAGGCCACACAATATATTTT. Protein product: CASSFTGPKGHTIYF.

V and J are TRBV18 and TRBJ1-1; the match to TRBD1 covers 9 bases. Germline loops: CDR1 KGHSH, CDR2 LQKENI. V shed 2 bases, J shed 6 bases, and the junction held 7 bases outside the gene matches. The CDR3 has 15 residues. Written as DNA, the CDR3 is TGTGCCAGCTCACCAATGACAGGGGGGGAACCTGAAGCTTTCTTT. Translating gives CASSPMTGGEPEAFF.